What follows are 9 T cell receptor beta chains derived from one specimen sequenced in a study of early T cells in non-severe SARS-CoV-2 infection. TCRdb re-called the 5' RACE reads with MiXCR, one entry per CDR3 protein. Here the sample spans about 66,000 distinct CDR3 sequences, more than 15% being singletons. This sample comprised whole blood, obtained at baseline. The receptors come from an adult who was a healthcare worker with PCR-confirmed SARS-CoV-2 infection or an uninfected control (not recorded which).

In its sample, this clonotype was seen many times. V usage is TRBV28 and J usage is TRBJ1-1; D uncertain. CDR3 length: 12 residues. V lost 3 bases, J lost 7 bases, and 9 bases lay in between. Per germline, CDR1 MDHEN and CDR2 SYDVKM. The CDR3 coding sequence is TGTGCCAGCAGTTTTTGGGGAGTTGAAGCTTTCTTT. Amino acid sequence: CASSFWGVEAFF.

The chain carries TRBV28 and TRBJ1-5; D remains ambiguous. CDR3 size: 14 residues. Germline lookup yields CDR1 MDHEN and CDR2 SYDVKM. The V and J ends lost 1 base and 0 bases respectively, with 4 bases between them. In DNA, the CDR3 is TGTGCCAGCAGTTTATTGAGTAGCAATCAGCCCCAGCATTTT. Its protein product is CASSLLSSNQPQHF. Looking up the rest from reference TRBV28 and TRBJ1-5 gives the full variable domain: DVKVTQSSRYLVKRTGEKVFLECVQDMDHENMFWYRQDPGLGLRLIYFSYDVKMKEKGDIPEGYSVSREKKERFSLILESASTNQTSMYLCASSLLSSNQPQHFGDGTRLSIL.

The rearrangement uses TRBV20-1 and TRBJ2-2; D ambiguous. This CDR3 has 13 amino acids. V gave up 6 bases and J gave up 1 base, with 9 bases separating them. Per germline, CDR1 DFQATT and CDR2 SNEGSKA (reference sequence). Here the CDR3 reads CSARELNTGELFF. Written as DNA, the CDR3 is TGCAGTGCCCGAGAACTGAACACCGGGGAGCTGTTTTTT.

This rearrangement joins TRBV3-1 to TRBJ2-2; D is ambiguous. The CDR3 covers 13 residues. With 0 bases removed from V and 3 bases from J, the gap between germline ends came to 2 bases. Germline-derived CDR1 and CDR2 are LGHDT and YNNKEL (reference sequence). This chain's CDR3 is CASSQDHTGELFF. CDR3 sequence (DNA): TGTGCCAGCAGCCAAGACCACACCGGGGAGCTGTTTTTT.

This clonotype came up a few times. The V gene is TRBV6-1, the J gene TRBJ1-3, with TRBD1 matching over 7 bases. V trimming: 8 bases; J trimming: 2 bases; junction bases outside the gene matches: 3. The CDR3 loop spans 13 amino acids. CDR1 MNHNS and CDR2 SASEGT come from the germline V gene. The CDR3: CASEGTAGNTIYF. In DNA, the CDR3 is TGTGCCAGCGAAGGGACAGCTGGAAACACCATATATTTT.

CDR3 loop: CASSGRQGRTDTQYF. DNA of the CDR3: TGTGCCAGCAGCGGACGACAGGGGCGGACAGATACGCAGTATTTT. The rearrangement links TRBV5-4 to TRBJ2-3; 8 positions agree with TRBD1. The CDR3 extends over 15 amino acids. Germline CDR1 and CDR2: SGHNT and YYREEE (reference sequence). V was clipped by 4 bases and J by 3 bases; unmatched bases: 7.

Comments on this clonotype: Sequence at one end of the junction differs from germline and may be a read error. This chain connects TRBV4-1 to TRBJ1-5; TRBD1 is a possible D gene (5 bases). There are 16 residues in the CDR3. CDR1 MGHRA and CDR2 YSYEKL come from the germline V gene. The CDR3 spells CANSQGAGVGNQPQHF. The CDR3 coding sequence is TGCGCCAACAGCCAAGGAGCGGGGGTTGGCAATCAGCCCCAGCATTTT.

The J gene is TRBJ2-7, the V gene TRBV18; TRBD2 matches 10 bases. The CDR3 has 15 residues. V lost 3 bases to trimming and J lost 3 bases; unmatched junction nucleotides: 5. CDR1 KGHSH and CDR2 LQKENI come from the germline V gene. CDR3 amino acids: CASSPGLAARYEQYF. The CDR3 DNA reads TGTGCCAGCTCACCTGGACTAGCGGCCCGCTACGAGCAGTACTTC.

This clonotype occurred a few times. This sequence joins TRBV2 and TRBJ2-1, with a weak D call TRBD2 (6 bases). The germline V and J ends were trimmed by 7 bases and 6 bases, with 13 bases remaining between them. The CDR3 has 13 residues. The V gene's germline CDR1 is SNHLY and CDR2 FYNNEI. The CDR3 DNA follows: TGTGCCAGCATCGGGAGCGATGGCAATGAGCAGTTCTTC. Its protein is CASIGSDGNEQFF.